This T cell receptor beta chain was found in a study of naive and memory T cell subsets. This CDR3 spans 12 amino acids. V was clipped by 6 bases and J by 6 bases, with 12 bases between them. The germline gives CDR1 MNHEY, CDR2 SVGAGI. Study findings and constraints: Possibly reflecting memory cells re-expressing CD45RA, a few larger clonotypes occurred in naive repertoires, especially CD8. Over 90% of naive TCR sequences appeared only once after error correction, unlike memory subsets.

After the first PCR, alpha and beta chain libraries were processed separately. Cells stained for CD3, CD4, CD8, CD45RA, CD27 and viability were sorted into four CD45RA/CD27 subsets. The beta constant-region primer was an equimolar mix of two oligonucleotides covering TRBC1 and TRBC2. Ligated cDNA was amplified by four rounds of PCR with nested alpha and beta constant-region primers and SP2. An oligonucleotide with the SP2 primer and a 12-nucleotide UMI was ligated to the cDNA 3' end. TCRdb reanalysed the UMI-ligation and nested PCR reads using MiXCR and keeps one entry per CDR3 protein. The sample yields under 150,000 distinct CDR3 sequences, approximately 21% seen once. This clonotype was picked up a small number of times. Antigen: not known.

This chain links TRBV6-5 with TRBJ2-7; no definite D call. This TCR came from a human donor in good health. The specimen sequenced was naive CD8+ T cells from blood. Written as DNA, the CDR3 is TGTGCCAGCAGCCCCGGGCCTACCGAGCAGTACTTC. Protein sequence: CASSPGPTEQYF.